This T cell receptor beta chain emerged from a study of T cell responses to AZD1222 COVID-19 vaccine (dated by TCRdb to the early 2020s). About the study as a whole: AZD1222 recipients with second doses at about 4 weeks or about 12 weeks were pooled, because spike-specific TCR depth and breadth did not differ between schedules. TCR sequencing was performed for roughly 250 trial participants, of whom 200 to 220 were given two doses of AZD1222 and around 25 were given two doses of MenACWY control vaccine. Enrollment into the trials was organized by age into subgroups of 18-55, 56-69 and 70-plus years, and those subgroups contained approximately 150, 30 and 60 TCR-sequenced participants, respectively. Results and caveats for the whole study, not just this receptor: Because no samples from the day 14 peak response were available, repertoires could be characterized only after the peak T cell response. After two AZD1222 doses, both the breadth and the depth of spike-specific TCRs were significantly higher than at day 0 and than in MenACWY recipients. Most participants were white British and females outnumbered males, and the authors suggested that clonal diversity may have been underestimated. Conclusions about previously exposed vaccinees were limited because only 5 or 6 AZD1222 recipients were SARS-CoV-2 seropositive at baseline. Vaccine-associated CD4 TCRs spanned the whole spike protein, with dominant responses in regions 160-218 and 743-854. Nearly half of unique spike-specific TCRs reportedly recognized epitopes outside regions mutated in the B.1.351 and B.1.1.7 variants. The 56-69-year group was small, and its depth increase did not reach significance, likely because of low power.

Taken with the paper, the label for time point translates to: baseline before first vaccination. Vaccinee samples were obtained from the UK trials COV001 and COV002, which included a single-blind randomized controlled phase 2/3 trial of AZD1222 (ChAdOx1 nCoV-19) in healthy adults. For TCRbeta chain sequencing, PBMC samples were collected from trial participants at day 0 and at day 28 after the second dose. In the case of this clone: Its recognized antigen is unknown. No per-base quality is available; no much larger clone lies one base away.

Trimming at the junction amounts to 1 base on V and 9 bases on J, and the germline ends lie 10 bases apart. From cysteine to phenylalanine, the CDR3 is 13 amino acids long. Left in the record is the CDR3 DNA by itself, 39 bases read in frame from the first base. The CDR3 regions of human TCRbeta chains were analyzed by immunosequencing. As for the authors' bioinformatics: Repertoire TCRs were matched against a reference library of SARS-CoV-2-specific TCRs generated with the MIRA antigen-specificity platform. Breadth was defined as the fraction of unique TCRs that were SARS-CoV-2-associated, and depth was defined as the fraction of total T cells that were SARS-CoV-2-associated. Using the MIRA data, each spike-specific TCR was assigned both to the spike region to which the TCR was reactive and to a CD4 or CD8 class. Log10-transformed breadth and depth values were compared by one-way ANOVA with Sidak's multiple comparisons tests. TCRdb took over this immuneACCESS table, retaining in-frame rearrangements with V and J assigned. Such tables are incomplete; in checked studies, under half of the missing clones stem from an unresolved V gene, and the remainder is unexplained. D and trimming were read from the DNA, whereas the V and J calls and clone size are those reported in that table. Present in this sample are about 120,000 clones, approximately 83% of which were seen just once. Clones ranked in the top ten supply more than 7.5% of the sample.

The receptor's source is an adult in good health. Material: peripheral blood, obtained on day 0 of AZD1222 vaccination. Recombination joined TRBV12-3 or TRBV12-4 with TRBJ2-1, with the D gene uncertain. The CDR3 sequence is CASSLVGPGEQFF. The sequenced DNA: TGTGCCAGCAGTTTAGTAGGACCGGGTGAGCAGTTCTTC.